The following is a T cell receptor (beta chain) sequence with its context. Antigen: not known. The sample comes from a study of graft-versus-host responses after intestinal transplantation. Trimming removed 0 bases from V and 2 bases from J, with 8 bases in between. The CDR3 is made up of 14 amino acids. Germline V gives CDR1 WNHNN, CDR2 SYGVQD (reference sequence). Sequenced by immunoSEQ multiplex PCR; TCRdb stores in-frame clones only, minus some. The table includes tens of thousands of clones, 94% detected once. This specimen consisted of unstimulated CD4+ T cells sorted from spleen or lymph node cells, obtained before transplant. This chain links TRBV10-1 with TRBJ2-7; no clear D gene. The TCR was taken from a human donor who was the organ donor for an intestinal transplant. The CDR3 here is CASSESGPTYEQYF. CDR3 sequence (DNA): TGCGCCAGCAGTGAGTCAGGGCCCACCTACGAGCAGTACTTC.